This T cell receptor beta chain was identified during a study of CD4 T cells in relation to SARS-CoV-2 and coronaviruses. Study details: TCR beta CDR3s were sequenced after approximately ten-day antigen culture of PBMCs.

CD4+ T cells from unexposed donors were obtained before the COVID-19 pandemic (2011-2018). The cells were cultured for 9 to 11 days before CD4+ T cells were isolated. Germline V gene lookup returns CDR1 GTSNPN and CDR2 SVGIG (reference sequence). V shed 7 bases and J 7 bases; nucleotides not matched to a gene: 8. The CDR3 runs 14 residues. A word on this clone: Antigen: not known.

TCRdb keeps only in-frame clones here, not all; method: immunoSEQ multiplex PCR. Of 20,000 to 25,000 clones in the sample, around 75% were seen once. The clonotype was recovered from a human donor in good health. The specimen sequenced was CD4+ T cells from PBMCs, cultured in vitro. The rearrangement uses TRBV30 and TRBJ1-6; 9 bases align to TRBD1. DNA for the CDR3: TGTGCCTACCGGACAGGGGCCACCAATTCACCCCTCCACTTT. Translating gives CAYRTGATNSPLHF.